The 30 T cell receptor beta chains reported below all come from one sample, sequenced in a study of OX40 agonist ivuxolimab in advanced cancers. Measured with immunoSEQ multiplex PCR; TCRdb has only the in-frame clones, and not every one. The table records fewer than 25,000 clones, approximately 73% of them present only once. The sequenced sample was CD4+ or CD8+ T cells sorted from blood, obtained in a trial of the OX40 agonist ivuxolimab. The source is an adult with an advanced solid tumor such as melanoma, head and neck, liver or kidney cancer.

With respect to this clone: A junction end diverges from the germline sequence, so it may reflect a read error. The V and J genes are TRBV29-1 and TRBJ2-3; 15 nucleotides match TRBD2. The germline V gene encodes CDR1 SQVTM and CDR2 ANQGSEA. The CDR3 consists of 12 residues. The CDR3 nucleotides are TGCAGCGTCGGGACTAGCGGGGGGTTGAGGGTTTTT. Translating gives CSVGTSGGLRVF.

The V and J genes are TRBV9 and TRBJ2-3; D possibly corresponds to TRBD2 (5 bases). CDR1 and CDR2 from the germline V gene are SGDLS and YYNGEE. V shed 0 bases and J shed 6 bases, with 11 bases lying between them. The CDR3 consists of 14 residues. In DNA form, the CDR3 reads TGTGCCAGCAGCGTAGGCGACTACAAGGATACGCAGTATTTT. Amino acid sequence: CASSVGDYKDTQYF.

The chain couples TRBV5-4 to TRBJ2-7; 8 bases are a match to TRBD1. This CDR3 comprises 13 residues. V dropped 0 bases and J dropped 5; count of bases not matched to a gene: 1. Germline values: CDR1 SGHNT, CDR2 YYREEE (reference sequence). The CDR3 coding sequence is TGTGCCAGCAGCTTGGGACAGGGGAACGAGCAGTACTTC. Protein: CASSLGQGNEQYF.

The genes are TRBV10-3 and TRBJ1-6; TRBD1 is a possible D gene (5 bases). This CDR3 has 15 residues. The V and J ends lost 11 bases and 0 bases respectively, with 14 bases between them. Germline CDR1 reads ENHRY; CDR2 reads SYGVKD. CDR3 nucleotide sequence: TGTGCCGCGTGGGACGGCTTCTCCTATAATTCACCCCTCCACTTT. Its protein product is CAAWDGFSYNSPLHF.

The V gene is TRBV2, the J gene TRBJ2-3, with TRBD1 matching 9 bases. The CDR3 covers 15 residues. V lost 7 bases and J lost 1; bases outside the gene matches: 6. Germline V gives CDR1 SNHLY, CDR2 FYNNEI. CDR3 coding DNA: TGTGCCAGCACCGAAGGGGACAGGGGCACAGATACGCAGTATTTT. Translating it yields CASTEGDRGTDTQYF.

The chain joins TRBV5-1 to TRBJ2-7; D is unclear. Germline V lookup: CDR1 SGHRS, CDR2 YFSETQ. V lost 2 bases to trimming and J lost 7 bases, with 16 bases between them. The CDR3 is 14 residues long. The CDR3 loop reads CASSLDGLLWEQYF. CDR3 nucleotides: TGCGCCAGCAGCTTAGACGGCCTCCTATGGGAGCAGTACTTC. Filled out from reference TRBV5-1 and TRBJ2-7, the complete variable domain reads KAGVTQTPRYLIKTRGQQVTLSCSPISGHRSVSWYQQTPGQGLQFLFEYFSETQRNKGNFPGRFSGRQFSNSRSEMNVSTLELGDSALYLCASSLDGLLWEQYFGPGTRLTVT.

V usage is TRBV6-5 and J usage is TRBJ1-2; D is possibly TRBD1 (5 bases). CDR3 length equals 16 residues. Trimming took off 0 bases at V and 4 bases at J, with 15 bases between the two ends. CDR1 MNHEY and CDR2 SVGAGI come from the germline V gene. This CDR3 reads CASSYSPLGGSYGYTF. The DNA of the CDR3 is TGTGCCAGCAGTTACTCCCCCCTTGGGGGGAGCTATGGCTACACCTTC.

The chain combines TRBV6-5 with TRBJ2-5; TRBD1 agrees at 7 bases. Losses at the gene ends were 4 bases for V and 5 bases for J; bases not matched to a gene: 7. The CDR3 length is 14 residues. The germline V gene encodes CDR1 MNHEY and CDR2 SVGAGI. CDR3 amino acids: CASSSEGAEETQYF. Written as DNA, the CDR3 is TGTGCCAGCAGTTCCGAGGGGGCGGAGGAGACCCAGTACTTC.

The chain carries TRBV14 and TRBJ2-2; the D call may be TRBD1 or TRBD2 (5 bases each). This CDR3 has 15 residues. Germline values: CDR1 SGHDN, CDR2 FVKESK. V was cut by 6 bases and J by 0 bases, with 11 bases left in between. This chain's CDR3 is CASRGPFANTGELFF. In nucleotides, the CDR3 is TGTGCCAGCAGGGGACCGTTCGCGAACACCGGGGAGCTGTTTTTT.

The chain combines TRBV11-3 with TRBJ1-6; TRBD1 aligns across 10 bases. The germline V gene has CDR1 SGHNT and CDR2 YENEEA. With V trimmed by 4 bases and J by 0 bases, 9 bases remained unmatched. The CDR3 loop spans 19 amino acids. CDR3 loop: CASSSKDRGASSYNSPLHF. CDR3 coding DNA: TGTGCCAGCAGCTCTAAGGACAGGGGGGCCAGCTCCTATAATTCACCCCTCCACTTT.

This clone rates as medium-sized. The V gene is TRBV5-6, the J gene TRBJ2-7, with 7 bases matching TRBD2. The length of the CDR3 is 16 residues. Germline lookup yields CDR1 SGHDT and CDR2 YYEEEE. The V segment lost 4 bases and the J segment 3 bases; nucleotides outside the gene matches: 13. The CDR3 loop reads CASSVGAGEALYEQYF. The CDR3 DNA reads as TGTGCCAGCAGCGTTGGTGCGGGGGAGGCCCTCTACGAGCAGTACTTC.

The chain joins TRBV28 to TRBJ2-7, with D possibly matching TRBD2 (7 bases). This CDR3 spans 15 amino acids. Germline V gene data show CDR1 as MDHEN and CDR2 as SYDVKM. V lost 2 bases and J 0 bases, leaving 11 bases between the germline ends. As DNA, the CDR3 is TGTGCCAGCAGTTTAGAACGGGGGGCCTCCTACGAGCAGTACTTC. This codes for CASSLERGASYEQYF.

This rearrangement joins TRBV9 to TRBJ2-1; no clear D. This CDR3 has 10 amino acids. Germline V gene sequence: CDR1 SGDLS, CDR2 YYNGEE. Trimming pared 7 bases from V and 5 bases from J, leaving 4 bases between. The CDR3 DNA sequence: TGTGCCAGCGGTAACAATGAGCAGTTCTTC. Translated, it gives CASGNNEQFF.

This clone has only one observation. The CDR3 sequence: CASSVLGNTEAFF. CDR3 sequence (DNA): TGTGCCAGCAGCGTCTTAGGAAACACTGAAGCTTTCTTT. The chain employs TRBV9 and TRBJ1-1; D gene ambiguous. The V and J ends lost 2 bases and 2 bases respectively, with 7 bases between them. CDR1 and CDR2 (germline): SGDLS, YYNGEE. The CDR3 runs to 13 residues.

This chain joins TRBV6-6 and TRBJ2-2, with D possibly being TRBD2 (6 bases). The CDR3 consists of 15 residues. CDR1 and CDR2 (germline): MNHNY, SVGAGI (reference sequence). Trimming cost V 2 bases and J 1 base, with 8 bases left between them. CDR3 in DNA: TGTGCCAGCAGTTACGGGACTCTGAACACCGGGGAGCTGTTTTTT. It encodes CASSYGTLNTGELFF.

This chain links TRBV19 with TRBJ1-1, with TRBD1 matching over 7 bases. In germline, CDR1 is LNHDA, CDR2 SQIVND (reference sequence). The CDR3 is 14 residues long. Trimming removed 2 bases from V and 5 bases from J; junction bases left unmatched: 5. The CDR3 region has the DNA TGTGCCAGTAGTATAATGACAGGGAGGACTGAAGCTTTCTTT. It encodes CASSIMTGRTEAFF.

The CDR3: CASSYSLNTEAFF. The CDR3 nucleotides are TGTGCCAGCAGTTACTCGCTGAACACTGAAGCTTTCTTT. V gene TRBV6-5 combines with J gene TRBJ1-1; no clear D gene. From germline, CDR1 is MNHEY and CDR2 SVGAGI. V lost 0 bases, J lost 0 bases, and 2 bases lay in between. The CDR3 runs 13 residues.

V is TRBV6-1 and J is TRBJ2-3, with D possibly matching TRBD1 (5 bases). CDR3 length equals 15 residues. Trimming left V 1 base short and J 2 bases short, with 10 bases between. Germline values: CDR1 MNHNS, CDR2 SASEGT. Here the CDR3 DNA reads TGTGCCAGCAGTGAAGGACCCAGGGTCACAGATACGCAGTATTTT. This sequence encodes CASSEGPRVTDTQYF.

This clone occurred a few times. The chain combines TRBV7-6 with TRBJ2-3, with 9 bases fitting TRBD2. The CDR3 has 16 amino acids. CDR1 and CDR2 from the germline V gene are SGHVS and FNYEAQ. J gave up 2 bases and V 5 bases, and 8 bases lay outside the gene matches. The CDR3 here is CASSPGGGAPTDTQYF. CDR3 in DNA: TGTGCCAGCAGCCCGGGCGGGGGGGCCCCCACAGATACGCAGTATTTT.

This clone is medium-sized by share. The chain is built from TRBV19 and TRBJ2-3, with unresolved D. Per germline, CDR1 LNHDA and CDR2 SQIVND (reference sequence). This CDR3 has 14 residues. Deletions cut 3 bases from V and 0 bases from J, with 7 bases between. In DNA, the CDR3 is TGTGCCAGTAGTATTGACACTAGCACAGATACGCAGTATTTT. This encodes CASSIDTSTDTQYF.

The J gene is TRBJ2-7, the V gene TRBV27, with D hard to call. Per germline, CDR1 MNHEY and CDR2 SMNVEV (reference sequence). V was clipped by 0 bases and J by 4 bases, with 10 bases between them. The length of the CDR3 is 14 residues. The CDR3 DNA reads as TGTGCCAGCAGTTTATCCCGTCAGGCGTACGAGCAGTACTTC. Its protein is CASSLSRQAYEQYF.

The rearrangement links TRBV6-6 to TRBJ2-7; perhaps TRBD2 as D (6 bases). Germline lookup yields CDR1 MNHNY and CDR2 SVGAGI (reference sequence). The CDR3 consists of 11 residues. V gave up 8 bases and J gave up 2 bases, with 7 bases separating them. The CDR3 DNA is TGTGCCAGCGGAGGGACCTACGAGCAGTACTTC. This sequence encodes CASGGTYEQYF.

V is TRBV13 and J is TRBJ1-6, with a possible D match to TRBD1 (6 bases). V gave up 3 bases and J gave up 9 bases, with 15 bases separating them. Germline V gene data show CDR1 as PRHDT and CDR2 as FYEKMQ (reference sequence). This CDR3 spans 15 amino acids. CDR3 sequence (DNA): TGTGCCAGCAGCTTGCAGGGACAAGGGTTTTCACCCCTCCACTTT. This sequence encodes CASSLQGQGFSPLHF.

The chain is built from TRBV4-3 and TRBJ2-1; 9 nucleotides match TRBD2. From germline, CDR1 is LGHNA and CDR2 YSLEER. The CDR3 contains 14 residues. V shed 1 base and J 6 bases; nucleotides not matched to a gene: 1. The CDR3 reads CASSQGLAANEQFF. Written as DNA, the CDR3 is TGCGCCAGCAGCCAAGGACTAGCGGCCAATGAGCAGTTCTTC.

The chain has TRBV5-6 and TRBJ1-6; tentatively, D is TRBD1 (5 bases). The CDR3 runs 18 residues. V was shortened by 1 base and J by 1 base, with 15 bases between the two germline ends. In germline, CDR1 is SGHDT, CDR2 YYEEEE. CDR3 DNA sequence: TGTGCCAGCAGCTTGATTGGGGGAATGAGTTCCTATAATTCACCCCTCCACTTT. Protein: CASSLIGGMSSYNSPLHF. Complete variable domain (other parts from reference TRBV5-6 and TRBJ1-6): DAGVTQSPTHLIKTRGQQVTLRCSPKSGHDTVSWYQQALGQGPQFIFQYYEEEERQRGNFPDRFSGHQFPNYSSELNVNALLLGDSALYLCASSLIGGMSSYNSPLHFGNGTRLTVT.

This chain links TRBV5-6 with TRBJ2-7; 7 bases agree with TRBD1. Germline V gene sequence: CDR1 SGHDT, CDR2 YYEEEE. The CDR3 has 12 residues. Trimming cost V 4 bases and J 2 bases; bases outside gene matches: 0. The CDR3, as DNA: TGTGCCAGCAGCCAGGGGGCCTACGAGCAGTACTTC. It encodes CASSQGAYEQYF.

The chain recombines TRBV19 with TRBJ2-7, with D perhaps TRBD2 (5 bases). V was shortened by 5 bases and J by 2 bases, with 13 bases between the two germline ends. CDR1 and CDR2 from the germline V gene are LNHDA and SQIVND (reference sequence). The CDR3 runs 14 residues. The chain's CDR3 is CASSFGKGAYEQYF. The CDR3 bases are TGTGCCAGTAGTTTCGGAAAGGGAGCCTACGAGCAGTACTTC.

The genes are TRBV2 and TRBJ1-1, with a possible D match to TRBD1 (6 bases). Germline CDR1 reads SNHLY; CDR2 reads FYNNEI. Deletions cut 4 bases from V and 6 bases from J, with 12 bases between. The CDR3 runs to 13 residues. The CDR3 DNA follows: TGTGCCAGCAGTGCGGACAGTGACGCTGAAGCTTTCTTT. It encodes CASSADSDAEAFF.

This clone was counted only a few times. In DNA form, the CDR3 reads TGTGCCTCTAGCGGGGAGATACAAGAGACCCAGTACTTC. Its protein is CASSGEIQETQYF. The genes are TRBV10-3 and TRBJ2-5; TRBD2 aligns across 9 bases. This CDR3 region has 13 residues. Losses at the gene ends were 11 bases for V and 2 bases for J; bases not matched to a gene: 6. Germline V gene lookup returns CDR1 ENHRY and CDR2 SYGVKD.

CDR3 DNA sequence: TGTGCCAGCAGTGGCACTAGCGGGTCCCAAGAGACCCAGTACTTC. Amino acid sequence: CASSGTSGSQETQYF. The chain combines TRBV2 with TRBJ2-5, with TRBD2 matching 9 bases. This CDR3 has 15 residues. Germline values: CDR1 SNHLY, CDR2 FYNNEI. V trimming: 4 bases; J trimming: 1 base; junction bases outside the gene matches: 4. The entire variable domain, with the rest obtained from reference TRBV2 and TRBJ2-5, is as follows: EPEVTQTPSHQVTQMGQEVILRCVPISNHLYFYWYRQILGQKVEFLVSFYNNEISEKSEIFDDQFSVERPDGSNFTLKIRSTKLEDSAMYFCASSGTSGSQETQYFGPGTRLLVL.